These T cell receptor beta chains were read from a single sample in a study of T cells in Graves' hyperthyroidism and ophthalmopathy. A single record per CDR3 protein comes from TCRdb applying MiXCR to the multiplex PCR reads. The profile covers about 640,000 distinct CDR3 sequences, with around 20% appearing a single time and under 35% taken by the ten largest. The sequencing input was blood. These receptors were collected from a man aged 25-45 years with Graves' ophthalmopathy. The CDR3 runs from the conserved cysteine through the conserved F or W. The D gene is left open where the match is weak. The listing skips clone size in some rows; elsewhere it reads once, few, many or a size class.

V	D	size	J	CDR3	DNA
TRBV12-3/TRBV12-4	.	few	TRBJ1-3	CASSSRTRTEENTIYF	TGTGCCAGCAGTTCCCGAACCAGGACGGAAGAAAACACCATATATTTT
TRBV7-9	TRBD2	.	TRBJ2-4	CASSPRTSDAGDIQYF	TGTGCCAGCAGCCCCCGGACTAGCGACGCGGGGGACATTCAGTACTTC
TRBV3-1	.	.	TRBJ1-6	CASRPGPHF	TGTGCCAGCAGACCGGGACCCCACTTT
TRBV3-1	TRBD2	.	TRBJ2-1	CASSHRGLAPYNEQFF	TGTGCCAGCAGCCATAGGGGACTAGCCCCCTACAATGAGCAGTTCTTC
TRBV12-3/TRBV12-4	.	few	TRBJ2-3	CASSPSGRGTQYF	TGTGCCAGCAGTCCCTCCGGTCGGGGTACGCAGTATTTT
TRBV28	.	many	TRBJ1-1	CASSSAGTINTEAFF	TGTGCCAGCAGTTCGGCCGGGACAATAAACACTGAAGCTTTCTTT
TRBV7-9	TRBD1	.	TRBJ2-6	CASSLTGVGANVLTF	TGTGCCAGCAGCTTAACAGGGGTTGGGGCCAACGTCCTGACTTTC
TRBV15	.	.	TRBJ1-5	CATSRDKGGQPQHF	TGTGCCACCAGCAGAGATAAAGGGGGTCAGCCCCAGCATTTT
TRBV5-5	.	.	TRBJ2-2	CAGSVGTINTGELFF	TGTGCCGGCAGCGTCGGGACAATAAACACCGGGGAGCTGTTTTTT
TRBV13	TRBD1	few	TRBJ1-2	CASSQEGRDRRYYGYTF	TGTGCCAGCAGCCAGGAGGGGAGGGACAGAAGATACTATGGCTACACCTTC